A single sample is the source of the 23 T cell receptor beta chains below, sequenced in a study of blood T cell repertoires in COVID-19. Measured with immunoSEQ multiplex PCR; TCRdb has only the in-frame clones, and not every one. The repertoire consists of under 300,000 clones, with 83% occurring once and the leading ten covering roughly 9.4%. The specimen sequenced was peripheral blood. The receptors derive from a woman aged 50 to 60 who had recovered from COVID-19.

The chain recombines TRBV5-1 with TRBJ2-2; D gene ambiguous. Germline CDR1 SGHRS, CDR2 YFSETQ. The CDR3 loop spans 14 amino acids. Trimming pared 4 bases from V and 4 bases from J, leaving 11 bases between. The CDR3 loop reads CASSPQTTTGELFF. CDR3 sequence (DNA): TGCGCCAGCAGCCCCCAGACAACCACCGGGGAGCTGTTTTTT.

This clone was picked up one time. The CDR3 spells CAASDRGLYQPQHF. DNA of the CDR3: TGTGCCGCATCGGACAGGGGGCTCTATCAGCCCCAGCATTTT. The chain is built from TRBV30 and TRBJ1-5; TRBD1 aligns across 11 bases. Germline CDR1 is GTSNPN and CDR2 is SVGIG (reference sequence). This CDR3 contains 14 residues. J was trimmed by 5 bases and V by 8 bases; bases with no gene match: 8.

V usage is TRBV28 and J usage is TRBJ2-3; 12 bases are shared with TRBD1. Germline V gene lookup returns CDR1 MDHEN and CDR2 SYDVKM. Trimming removed 3 bases from V and 8 bases from J; junction bases left unmatched: 6. CDR3 length: 15 residues. The DNA of the CDR3 is TGTGCCAGCAGTTTGGGAGGGACAGGGGGCGGTACGCAGTATTTT. Translation: CASSLGGTGGGTQYF.

CDR3 sequence: CASSITGAKNIQYF. CDR3 nucleotide sequence: TGTGCCAGTAGTATAACGGGAGCCAAAAACATTCAGTACTTC. The chain is built from TRBV19 and TRBJ2-4; D remains ambiguous. The CDR3 extends over 14 amino acids. Trimming removed 2 bases at V and 0 bases at J, with 5 bases between. Germline values: CDR1 LNHDA, CDR2 SQIVND (reference sequence).

This chain joins TRBV19 and TRBJ1-1, with TRBD1 as a possible D gene (6 bases). This CDR3 is 15 amino acids long. Germline assignment: CDR1 LNHDA and CDR2 SQIVND (reference sequence). V was cut by 7 bases and J by 0 bases, with 15 bases left in between. CDR3 coding DNA: TGTGCCAGTAAAAAAGGGGGACGGATGAACACTGAAGCTTTCTTT. Amino acids: CASKKGGRMNTEAFF.

V usage is TRBV7-9 and J usage is TRBJ2-7, with 10 bases matching TRBD1. The CDR3 is 17 residues long. Germline CDR1 reads SEHNR; CDR2 reads FQNEAQ (reference sequence). Germline trimming cut 1 base from V and 5 bases from J; bases unmatched to any gene: 11. The CDR3 DNA follows: TGTGCCAGCAGCTTAGGGGGGACAGGGGAAATTCGGAACGAGCAGTACTTC. Residues: CASSLGGTGEIRNEQYF.

V usage is TRBV27 and J usage is TRBJ1-1, with TRBD1 matching over 8 bases. The germline CDR1 and CDR2 sequences are MNHEY and SMNVEV (reference sequence). V lost 5 bases, J lost 4 bases, and 3 bases stayed unmatched. This CDR3 is 13 amino acids long. CDR3 protein: CASSHGQGTEAFF. In nucleotides, the CDR3 is TGTGCCAGCAGTCATGGACAGGGCACTGAAGCTTTCTTT.

This rearrangement joins TRBV29-1 to TRBJ2-2; 11 bases match TRBD2. The CDR3 contains 13 residues. Trimming at V came to 5 bases and at J to 6 bases, leaving 2 bases not matched to a gene. Germline V lookup: CDR1 SQVTM, CDR2 ANQGSEA. CDR3 amino acids: CSVSSGGPGELFF. The CDR3 DNA reads TGCAGCGTTTCTAGCGGGGGGCCCGGGGAGCTGTTTTTT.

CDR3 sequence reads: CASALDRGRETQYF. Written as DNA, the CDR3 is TGTGCTAGTGCCTTGGACAGGGGAAGAGAGACCCAGTACTTC. The gene calls are TRBV12-5 and TRBJ2-5; 9 positions match TRBD1. CDR3 length: 14 residues. The J segment lost 4 bases and the V segment lost 7 bases, leaving 7 bases of the junction unmatched. The germline CDR1 and CDR2 sequences are LGHNT and FRNRAP. Looking up the rest from reference TRBV12-5 and TRBJ2-5 gives the full variable domain: DARVTQTPRHKVTEMGQEVTMRCQPILGHNTVFWYRQTMMQGLELLAYFRNRAPLDDSGMPKDRFSAEMPDATLATLKIQPSEPRDSAVYFCASALDRGRETQYFGPGTRLLVL.

This chain joins TRBV2 and TRBJ2-3, with unresolved D. V lost 3 bases, J lost 2 bases, and 12 bases lay in between. Germline V gives CDR1 SNHLY, CDR2 FYNNEI. The CDR3 is 15 residues long. In nucleotides, the CDR3 is TGTGCCAGCAGTGACCTCCTACCAACCACAGATACGCAGTATTTT. As protein: CASSDLLPTTDTQYF.

The chain has TRBV2 and TRBJ2-3, with 9 bases identical to TRBD2. This CDR3 is 16 amino acids long. The germline gives CDR1 SNHLY, CDR2 FYNNEI. After removal of 2 bases from V and 0 bases from J, the junction contained 3 bases not matched to a gene. The DNA for the CDR3 is TGTGCCAGCAGTGAACTGGCGGGGGGGAGCACAGATACGCAGTATTTT. Its translation: CASSELAGGSTDTQYF.

This clone was counted once. The chain employs TRBV10-3 and TRBJ1-6; 8 positions match TRBD1. Trimming took 9 bases from V and 3 from J; bases not matched to a gene: 7. CDR1 is ENHRY and CDR2 is SYGVKD in the germline V gene. The CDR3 spans 15 residues. In DNA form, the CDR3 reads TGTGCCATATCCGGACAGGGAAACTATAATTCACCCCTCCACTTT. Protein sequence: CAISGQGNYNSPLHF.

The chain links TRBV24-1 to TRBJ2-1, with D possibly being TRBD2 (6 bases). The V gene lost 4 bases and the J gene lost 7 bases, with 16 bases spanning the gap. The germline CDR1 and CDR2 sequences are KGHDR and SFDVKD. The CDR3 is 15 amino acids. The CDR3 spells CATSEAGTGSNEQFF. CDR3 sequence (DNA): TGTGCCACCAGTGAGGCGGGGACGGGATCTAATGAGCAGTTCTTC.

V and J are TRBV19 and TRBJ1-1, with a tentative D call TRBD1 (5 bases). Germline CDR1 reads LNHDA; CDR2 reads SQIVND (reference sequence). This CDR3 has 12 amino acids. Trimming left V 7 bases short and J 4 bases short, with 10 bases between. CDR3 DNA sequence: TGTGCCAGTAAGCCGCAGGGCACTGAAGCTTTCTTT. Protein product: CASKPQGTEAFF.

V and J are TRBV29-1 and TRBJ1-1, with D unresolved. Germline CDR1 and CDR2: SQVTM and ANQGSEA. This CDR3 comprises 13 residues. Trimming cost V 1 base and J 3 bases, with 9 bases left between them. The CDR3: CSVEVAGYTEAFF. CDR3 sequence (DNA): TGCAGCGTTGAAGTCGCGGGGTACACTGAAGCTTTCTTT.

The V gene is TRBV27, the J gene TRBJ2-5; possible D gene TRBD1, 5 bases. Trimming removed 3 bases at V and 4 bases at J, with 15 bases between. CDR3 length: 15 residues. The germline V gene has CDR1 MNHEY and CDR2 SMNVEV (reference sequence). The CDR3 region has the DNA TGTGCCAGCAGTTTTCTAGGGGCTGTGGGAGAGACCCAGTACTTC. This gives the protein CASSFLGAVGETQYF.

This rearrangement joins TRBV4-3 to TRBJ2-7, with 10 positions matching TRBD2. The CDR3 runs to 15 residues. The germline V gene has CDR1 LGHNA and CDR2 YSLEER. J was trimmed by 3 bases and V by 5 bases; bases with no gene match: 7. The CDR3 spells CASSSGLAESYEQYF. The CDR3 coding sequence is TGCGCCAGCAGCTCAGGACTAGCGGAGAGCTACGAGCAGTACTTC.

The V call is TRBV6-5, the J call TRBJ1-2, with 8 bases aligning to TRBD1. V lost 0 bases, J lost 7 bases, and 4 bases stayed unmatched. Germline V CDR1 and CDR2: MNHEY, SVGAGI. This CDR3 is 14 amino acids long. The CDR3 region has the DNA TGTGCCAGCAGTTACTCCAGGGGGCATAGTGGCTACACCTTC. Translating it yields CASSYSRGHSGYTF.

This chain links TRBV28 with TRBJ2-2, with 7 bases aligning to TRBD1. Per the germline V gene, CDR1 is MDHEN and CDR2 is SYDVKM. Losses at the gene ends were 7 bases for V and 6 bases for J; bases not matched to a gene: 5. CDR3 length: 13 residues. CDR3 DNA sequence: TGTGCCAGCAAGGGGCAGGGGGCCGGGGAGCTGTTTTTT. This translates into CASKGQGAGELFF.

This chain uses TRBV28 with TRBJ1-5, with D possibly matching TRBD1 (6 bases). Germline V gene data show CDR1 as MDHEN and CDR2 as SYDVKM. The CDR3 contains 13 residues. Trimming shortened V by 7 bases and J by 2 bases, and 9 bases separated the two germline ends. CDR3 sequence (DNA): TGTGCCAGCACCAGGGGAGGCAATCAGCCCCAGCATTTT. Translation gives CASTRGGNQPQHF.

The chain links TRBV6-2 or TRBV6-3 to TRBJ1-4; 12 nucleotides align to TRBD1. V dropped 5 bases and J dropped 11; count of bases not matched to a gene: 6. Germline values: CDR1 MNHEY, CDR2 SVGEGT. There are 14 residues in the CDR3. The CDR3: CASSGTGGQTKLFF. The DNA of the CDR3 is TGTGCCAGCAGTGGGACAGGGGGCCAAACGAAACTGTTTTTT.

The chain carries TRBV28 and TRBJ1-5; tentatively, D is TRBD1 (6 bases). Germline values: CDR1 MDHEN, CDR2 SYDVKM. The CDR3 has 16 residues. V was trimmed by 5 bases and J by 0 bases, leaving 14 bases between them. CDR3 region: CASSPTGLYSNQPQHF. CDR3 coding DNA: TGTGCCAGCAGTCCGACAGGTTTGTATAGCAATCAGCCCCAGCATTTT.

The chain has TRBV6-6 and TRBJ2-1, with D perhaps matching TRBD2 (5 bases). V dropped 5 bases and J dropped 10 bases, with 15 bases sitting between them. In germline, CDR1 is MNHNY, CDR2 SVGAGI (reference sequence). The CDR3 spans 13 residues. CDR3 DNA sequence: TGTGCCAGCAGTCTCCCCGCGGGCGGGGAGCAGTTCTTC. Protein: CASSLPAGGEQFF.